This TCR beta chain was documented in a study of early T cells in non-severe SARS-CoV-2 infection (dated by TCRdb to 2020 to 2022). Context from the whole study: Because TCR sequencing was done on bulk RNA from unsorted whole blood, the alpha and beta chains could not be paired. Here is what the overall study found, with its caveats: VDJdb matching was skewed toward anti-spike CD8 responses and likely underestimated virus-specific expansions by missing private and CD4 specificities.

Library preparation was by 5' RACE. The listed sequencing device is NextSeq 500. Unique molecular identifiers were attached to individual cDNA molecules in the TCR library protocol so that sequencing error and PCR bias could be corrected. Both TCR alpha and beta chains were sequenced, and tight co-correlation was observed between alpha and beta sequence abundances in each sample. The original methods were these. Decombinator V4 was used to perform V gene, J gene and CDR3 annotation of TCR sequences. Expanded TCRs were defined as changing significantly between any two time points under a Poisson model with p below 0.0001. Abundances of TCRs were expressed as counts per million after normalisation to the total number of TCRs sequenced in each sample. TRAV1-2 paired with TRAJ12, TRAJ20 or TRAJ33 defined MAIT TCRs, while TRAV10 paired with TRAJ18 defined iNKT TCRs. VDJdb, accessed on 1 November 2021, was searched for TCRs annotated for CMV, EBV and SARS-CoV-2, and TCRs annotated for more than one antigen were excluded. TCRdb passed the public sequencing reads through fastp at Q25 and MiXCR, retaining productive beta sequences. Merged by CDR3 protein, the rows form single entries marked with the most common genes and DNA. TCRdb, rather than the study authors, made the V and J calls. This sample holds some 23,000 distinct CDR3 sequences; nearly 5% were observed only once. The top ten clones comprise approximately 6.6% of the sample.

Set within a cohort of healthcare workers in London, UK, this nested case-control study involved weekly PCR testing of nasopharyngeal swabs along with blood sampling. Healthcare workers were enrolled in the week of the UK lockdown, from 23 to 31 March 2020, and were followed every week for up to 16 weeks. CDR1 MGHRA and CDR2 YSYEKL were looked up in the germline V gene. The CDR3 sequence holds 18 residues, the cysteine and phenylalanine included. Only the CDR3 part of the read is kept: 54 bases, read in frame from the first base. In this sample, this clonotype turned up once. Its antigen remains undetermined. Compared with germline, one end of the junction differs, possibly owing to a read error.

Sequenced material: whole blood. The chain links TRBV4-1 with TRBJ2-1, with 12 bases aligning to TRBD2. This TCR was sampled from an adult who was a healthcare worker with PCR-confirmed SARS-CoV-2 infection or an uninfected control (not recorded which). The CDR3 in this case is CTSSQDPSGRAGDNEQFF. In nucleotides, the sequence is TGCACCAGCAGCCAAGATCCTAGCGGGAGGGCCGGAGACAATGAGCAGTTCTTC.